The T cell receptor beta chain under discussion was sequenced for a study of cytomegalovirus exposure and HLA in healthy donors. Findings of the study overall: The study recorded 164 TCR beta chains that were cytomegalovirus-associated. A later analysis found first-cohort TCR clusters tended to co-occur in the 120 validation repertoires.

Here immunoSEQ multiplex PCR was the method, and the copy in TCRdb shows in-frame clones only, minus some. Here the sample spans roughly 180,000 clones, around 86% being singletons. Among the roughly 110 subjects of the validation cohort, separate from the approximately 660-subject first cohort, were the donors. Germline CDR1 ENHRY, CDR2 SYGVKD. Trimming pared 6 bases from V and 2 bases from J, leaving 11 bases between. The CDR3 sequence is 13 residues long. Points on this clone: Antigen unknown.

The source material was PBMCs. The TCR was taken from a man under 40 in good health and CMV-seropositive. J is TRBJ2-7 and V is TRBV10-3, with D tentatively TRBD1 or TRBD2 (5 bases each). The CDR3 DNA reads as TGTGCCATCAGGGGGACCTCGACCTACGAGCAGTACTTC. As protein: CAIRGTSTYEQYF.